Below, one TCR beta chain is given with its context. Its antigen remains unidentified. This table comes from immunoSEQ multiplex PCR, and its TCRdb copy is limited to in-frame clones, with some not included. The sample has approximately 470,000 clones, approximately 84% seen once; the top ten hold about 13%. The donor cohort consisted entirely of Caucasian adults residing in Nashville, Tennessee. This sample was included in a study of shared clonotypes between healthy human individuals. Whole-study findings and limits: The study drew on few donors, limiting represented genetic and exposure-history diversity.

The sequenced sample was PBMCs. The receptor's source is a woman in her 40s in good health. Some clones in this sample may be carry-over from other donors' samples.

The CDR3 DNA reads as TGTGCCAGCAGTGAGGGACTACCTAGCACAGATACGCAGTATTTT. Amino acids: CASSEGLPSTDTQYF. The chain recombines TRBV2 with TRBJ2-3, with TRBD2 identical over 7 bases. After removal of 3 bases from V and 0 bases from J, the junction contained 3 bases not matched to a gene. Germline V CDR1 and CDR2: SNHLY, FYNNEI. This CDR3 spans 15 amino acids.